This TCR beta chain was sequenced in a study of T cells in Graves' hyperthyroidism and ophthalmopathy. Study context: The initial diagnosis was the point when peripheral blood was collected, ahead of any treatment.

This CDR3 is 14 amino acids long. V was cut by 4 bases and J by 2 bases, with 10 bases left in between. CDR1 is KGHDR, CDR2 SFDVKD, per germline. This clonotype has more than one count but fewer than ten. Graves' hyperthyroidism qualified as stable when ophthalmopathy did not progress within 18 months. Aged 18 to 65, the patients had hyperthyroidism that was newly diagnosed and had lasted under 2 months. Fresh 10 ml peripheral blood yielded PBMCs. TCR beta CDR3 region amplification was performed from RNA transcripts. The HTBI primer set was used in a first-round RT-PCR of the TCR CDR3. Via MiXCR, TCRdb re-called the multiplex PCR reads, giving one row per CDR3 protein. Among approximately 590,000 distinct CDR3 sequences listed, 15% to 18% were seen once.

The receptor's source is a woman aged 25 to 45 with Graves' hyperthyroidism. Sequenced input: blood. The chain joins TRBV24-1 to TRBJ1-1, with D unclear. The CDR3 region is CATSDTDGNTEAFF. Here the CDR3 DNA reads TGTGCCACCAGTGACACCGACGGCAACACTGAAGCTTTCTTT.